These 12 T cell receptor beta chains were sequenced from one sample in a study of shared clonotypes between healthy human individuals. As defined, naive CD8 cells were CD45RO-negative and positively selected for CCR7, with terminally differentiated effector memory CD45RA+ cells excluded. The assay was immunoSEQ multiplex PCR, and TCRdb's table has in-frame clones only and misses some. The sample yields roughly 1,800,000 clones, about 95% seen once. What was sequenced was naive CD8+ T cells sorted from blood. The receptors were sampled from a man younger than 30 in good health.

The chain joins TRBV6-5 to TRBJ2-4, with TRBD1 as a possible D gene (5 bases). The CDR3 spans 16 residues. V lost 2 bases and J lost 7, with 18 bases in between. Germline CDR1 is MNHEY and CDR2 is SVGAGI. CDR3 in DNA: TGTGCCAGCAGTTACGGTCCAGGGTCAGGATTGAACATTCAGTACTTC. It translates to CASSYGPGSGLNIQYF.

This chain joins TRBV19 and TRBJ1-2, with a tentative D call TRBD1 (5 bases). V lost 5 bases, J lost 3 bases, and 13 bases lay in between. This CDR3 has 14 residues. Germline loops: CDR1 LNHDA, CDR2 SQIVND (reference sequence). Here the CDR3 reads CASSSEGRDYGYTF. CDR3 DNA: TGTGCCAGTAGTTCGGAGGGGAGAGACTATGGCTACACCTTC.

CDR3 in amino acids: CASSVGQGNYEQYF. The CDR3 bases are TGTGCCAGTAGTGTGGGACAGGGTAACTACGAGCAGTACTTC. This chain uses TRBV19 with TRBJ2-7, with TRBD1 matching 9 bases. The J segment lost 3 bases and the V segment lost 5 bases, leaving 5 bases of the junction unmatched. Germline CDR1 LNHDA, CDR2 SQIVND (reference sequence). The CDR3 sequence is 14 residues long.

For the CDR3, the DNA is TGCGCCAGCAGCCAAGATCGATCCGGGGGCGATTACAATGAGCAGTTCTTC. Its protein product is CASSQDRSGGDYNEQFF. This chain joins TRBV4-3 and TRBJ2-1; D may correspond to TRBD1 or TRBD2 (6 bases each). Germline V gives CDR1 LGHNA, CDR2 YSLEER. The CDR3 is made up of 17 amino acids. V was cut by 0 bases and J by 4 bases, with 16 bases left in between.

This sequence joins TRBV6-5 and TRBJ2-7; 8 nucleotides line up with TRBD2. Trimming at V came to 5 bases and at J to 6 bases, leaving 6 bases not matched to a gene. CDR1 and CDR2 from the germline V gene are MNHEY and SVGAGI. The CDR3 consists of 13 residues. The CDR3 coding sequence is TGTGCCAGCAGTCTTGGACTAGCTGCCGAGCAGTACTTC. Translation gives CASSLGLAAEQYF.

The chain carries TRBV6-5 and TRBJ2-2; D is unclear. Trimming took off 3 bases at V and 6 bases at J, with 8 bases between the two ends. Per germline, CDR1 MNHEY and CDR2 SVGAGI. This CDR3 region has 13 residues. The chain's CDR3 is CASSYFVAGELFF. The CDR3 DNA reads TGTGCCAGCAGTTATTTCGTTGCCGGGGAGCTGTTTTTT.

The gene calls are TRBV28 and TRBJ2-7; D is perhaps TRBD2 (6 bases). V gave up 1 base and J gave up 2 bases, with 12 bases separating them. This CDR3 is built from 15 residues. From germline, CDR1 is MDHEN and CDR2 SYDVKM. The chain's CDR3 is CASSLYGGPPYEQYF. The CDR3 bases are TGTGCCAGCAGTTTATACGGGGGTCCACCCTACGAGCAGTACTTC.

The V and J genes are TRBV5-6 and TRBJ2-1; 9 positions match TRBD2. Germline values: CDR1 SGHDT, CDR2 YYEEEE. V lost 0 bases and J lost 5; bases outside the gene matches: 6. This CDR3 has 16 residues. CDR3 loop: CASSLAGLADDNEQFF. Here the CDR3 DNA reads TGTGCCAGCAGCTTGGCGGGACTAGCTGACGACAATGAGCAGTTCTTC. Full variable domain (rest looked up from reference TRBV5-6 and TRBJ2-1): DAGVTQSPTHLIKTRGQQVTLRCSPKSGHDTVSWYQQALGQGPQFIFQYYEEEERQRGNFPDRFSGHQFPNYSSELNVNALLLGDSALYLCASSLAGLADDNEQFFGPGTRLTVL.

The chain recombines TRBV6-5 with TRBJ2-1, with D unclear. The germline V gene has CDR1 MNHEY and CDR2 SVGAGI. V lost 8 bases and J lost 7, with 15 bases in between. The CDR3 extends over 13 amino acids. The CDR3 is CASSMGFLNEQFF. The DNA of the CDR3 is TGTGCCAGCTCGATGGGGTTTTTGAATGAGCAGTTCTTC.

The chain links TRBV27 to TRBJ1-2; a weak D match, TRBD1 (6 bases). In germline, CDR1 is MNHEY, CDR2 SMNVEV (reference sequence). The CDR3 is 11 residues long. V lost 7 bases and J 4 bases, leaving 7 bases between the germline ends. The DNA for the CDR3 is TGTGCCAGCAAGGGGGGCTATGGCTACACCTTC. Translated, it gives CASKGGYGYTF.

The chain links TRBV11-2 to TRBJ2-7; perhaps TRBD2 as D (5 bases). The V gene's germline CDR1 is SGHAT and CDR2 FQNNGV. V was pared by 4 bases and J by 3 bases, with 19 bases between. CDR3 length: 16 residues. In nucleotides, the CDR3 is TGTGCCAGCAGCTCGGATACCGGGTCGGACTTCTACGAGCAGTACTTC. This translates into CASSSDTGSDFYEQYF.

The chain combines TRBV12-1 with TRBJ1-2. TRBV12-1 is recorded as a pseudogene. CDR3 length: 17 amino acids. CDR3 coding DNA: TGTGCCAGCAGCTTTGGTCCCATCGGAGGTTTGGCCTATGGCTACACCTTC. Residues: CASSFGPIGGLAYGYTF.